Below are 6 T cell receptor beta chains sequenced from a single sample in a study of Graves' ophthalmopathy and Graves' hyperthyroidism. Beta-chain TCR CDR3 regions were amplified from RNA transcripts. HTBI primers primed a first-round RT-PCR, and a second-round multiplex PCR followed. One entry per CDR3 protein, called by TCRdb with MiXCR from the multiplex PCR reads. The sample has about 500,000 distinct CDR3 sequences; approximately 14% are singletons. Sequenced material: blood. These receptors originate from a woman younger than 45 with Graves' ophthalmopathy.

This clonotype came up many times. The chain links TRBV6-5 to TRBJ1-1; no clear D gene. V lost 4 bases and J lost 12, with 15 bases in between. The CDR3 totals 12 residues. From germline, CDR1 is MNHEY and CDR2 SVGAGI. CDR3 DNA sequence: TGTGCCAGCAGTTCCCCCCCTCGGGAGACTTTCTTT. Translating gives CASSSPPRETFF.

This clonotype was detected a few times. The chain joins TRBV11-2 to TRBJ1-5, with 8 bases matching TRBD1. Germline V CDR1 and CDR2: SGHAT, FQNNGV. Unmatched junction bases numbered 5, after V lost 7 bases and J lost 6 bases. The CDR3 totals 13 residues. The CDR3 sequence is CASNQGAGQPQHF. In DNA form, the CDR3 reads TGTGCCAGCAATCAGGGGGCGGGTCAGCCCCAGCATTTT.

Many counts were recorded for this clonotype. The chain recombines TRBV30 with TRBJ2-7, with unresolved D. Trimming removed 2 bases from V and 2 bases from J, with 7 bases in between. This CDR3 comprises 12 residues. Germline CDR1 reads GTSNPN; CDR2 reads SVGIG (reference sequence). The CDR3 nucleotides are TGTGCCTGGAGTCCAGACACCTACGAGCAGTACTTC. This codes for CAWSPDTYEQYF.

This clonotype was seen repeatedly, ten times or more. The genes are TRBV20-1 and TRBJ2-2, with a possible D match to TRBD2 (6 bases). CDR3 length: 14 residues. Germline CDR1 DFQATT, CDR2 SNEGSKA (reference sequence). The V and J ends lost 5 bases and 4 bases respectively, with 14 bases between them. CDR3 nucleotide sequence: TGCAGTGCTCGGTACCCCGGGGGCACCGGGGAGCTGTTTTTT. It yields the protein CSARYPGGTGELFF.

This clonotype has a count of ten or more. V is TRBV6-5 and J is TRBJ2-5; D is possibly TRBD2 (5 bases). This CDR3 region has 16 residues. From germline, CDR1 is MNHEY and CDR2 SVGAGI. Trimming shortened V by 2 bases and J by 2 bases, and 15 bases separated the two germline ends. DNA of the CDR3: TGTGCCAGCAGTTACAAGAGACGGGGTCAGCAAGAGACCCAGTACTTC. Encoded protein: CASSYKRRGQQETQYF.

This clonotype was found many times. The rearrangement uses TRBV6-5 and TRBJ2-5; D uncertain. Germline V lookup: CDR1 MNHEY, CDR2 SVGAGI. Between the trimmed V and J ends, which lost 1 base and 6 bases, there was a span of 15 bases. The CDR3 is 15 residues long. The CDR3 DNA reads TGTGCCAGCAGTTACTATTTTCGCGGCGGTCAGACCCAGTACTTC. This encodes CASSYYFRGGQTQYF.